This T cell receptor beta chain was sequenced for a study of shared clonotypes between healthy human individuals. About the research overall: Donors had three CD4 naive, three CD4 memory, two CD8 naive and one CD8 memory plate apiece. Regarding the study as a whole: Among a few donors, roughly 5% of naive CD4 clonotypes were found in common. Across subsets, estimated richness was generally greater for naive than for memory populations.

V dropped 0 bases and J dropped 0 bases, with 6 bases sitting between them. Germline V gene sequence: CDR1 MNHNY, CDR2 SVGAGI (reference sequence). The CDR3 spans 15 residues. Samples underwent the assay at deep level. Repertoires were generated with immunoSEQ multiplex PCR, while TCRdb's copy carries only in-frame clones and drops some. This sample has around 2.5 million clones, with more than 85% found just once. Concerning this clone itself: Its matching antigen is unknown.

The TCR comes from a man aged 18 to 30 in good health. Some clones in this sample may be carry-over from other donors' samples. J is TRBJ1-5 and V is TRBV6-6, with D unclear. The material sequenced was naive CD4+ T cells from PBMCs. Subset given: CD45RA+ positively selected. The CDR3 sequence: CASSYSFPSNQPQHF. As DNA, the CDR3 is TGTGCCAGCAGTTACTCTTTCCCTAGCAATCAGCCCCAGCATTTT.